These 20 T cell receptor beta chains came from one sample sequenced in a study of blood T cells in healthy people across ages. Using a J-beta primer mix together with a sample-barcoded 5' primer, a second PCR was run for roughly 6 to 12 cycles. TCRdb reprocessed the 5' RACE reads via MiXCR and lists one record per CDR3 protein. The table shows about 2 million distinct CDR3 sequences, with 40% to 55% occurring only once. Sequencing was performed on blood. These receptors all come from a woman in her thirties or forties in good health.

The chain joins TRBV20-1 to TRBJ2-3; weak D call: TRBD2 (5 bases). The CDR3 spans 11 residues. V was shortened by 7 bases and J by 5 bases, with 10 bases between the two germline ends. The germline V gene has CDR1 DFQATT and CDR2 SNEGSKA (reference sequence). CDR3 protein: CSERSGDTQYF. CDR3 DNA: TGCAGTGAGAGGAGCGGAGATACGCAGTATTTT.

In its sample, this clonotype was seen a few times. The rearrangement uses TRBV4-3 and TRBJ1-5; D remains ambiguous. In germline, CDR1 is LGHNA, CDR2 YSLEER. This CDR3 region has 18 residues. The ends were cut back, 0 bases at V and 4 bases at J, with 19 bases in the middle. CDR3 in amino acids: CASSQEFPPWYKNQPQHF. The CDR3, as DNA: TGCGCCAGCAGCCAAGAATTCCCTCCGTGGTATAAGAATCAGCCCCAGCATTTT.

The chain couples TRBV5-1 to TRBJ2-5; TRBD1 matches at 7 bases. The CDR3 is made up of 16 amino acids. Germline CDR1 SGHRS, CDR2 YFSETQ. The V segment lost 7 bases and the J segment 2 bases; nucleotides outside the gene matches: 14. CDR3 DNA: TGCGCCAGCCGACCTTCCCCCGGGACAGTGCAAGAGACCCAGTACTTC. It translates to CASRPSPGTVQETQYF.

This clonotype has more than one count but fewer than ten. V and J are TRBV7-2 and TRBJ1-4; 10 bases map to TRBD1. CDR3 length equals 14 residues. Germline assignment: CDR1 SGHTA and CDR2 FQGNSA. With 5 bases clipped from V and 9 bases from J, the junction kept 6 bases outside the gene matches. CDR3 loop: CASSDSGQGKKLFF. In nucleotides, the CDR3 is TGTGCCAGCAGCGATTCGGGACAGGGGAAAAAACTGTTTTTT.

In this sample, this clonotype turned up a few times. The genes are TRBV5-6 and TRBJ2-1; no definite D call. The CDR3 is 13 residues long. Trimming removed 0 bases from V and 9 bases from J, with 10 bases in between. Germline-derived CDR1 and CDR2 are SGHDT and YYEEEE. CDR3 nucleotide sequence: TGTGCCAGCAGCTTGGGGCCCCTAGGTGAGCAGTTCTTC. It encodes CASSLGPLGEQFF. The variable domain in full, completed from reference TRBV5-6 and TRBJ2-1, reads DAGVTQSPTHLIKTRGQQVTLRCSPKSGHDTVSWYQQALGQGPQFIFQYYEEEERQRGNFPDRFSGHQFPNYSSELNVNALLLGDSALYLCASSLGPLGEQFFGPGTRLTVL.

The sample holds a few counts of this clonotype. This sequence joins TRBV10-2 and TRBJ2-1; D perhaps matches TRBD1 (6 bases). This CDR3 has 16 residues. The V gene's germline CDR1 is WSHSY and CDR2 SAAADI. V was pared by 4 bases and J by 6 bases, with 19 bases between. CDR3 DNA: TGCGCCAGCAGTGTGGCAGGGGCGATTGTCCCCAATGAGCAGTTCTTC. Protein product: CASSVAGAIVPNEQFF.

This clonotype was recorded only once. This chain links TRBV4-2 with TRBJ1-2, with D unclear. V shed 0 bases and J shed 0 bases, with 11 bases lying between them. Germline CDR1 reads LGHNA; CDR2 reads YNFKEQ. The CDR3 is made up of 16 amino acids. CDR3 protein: CASSQDFAVPNYGYTF. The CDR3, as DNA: TGTGCCAGCAGCCAAGATTTTGCAGTTCCTAACTATGGCTACACCTTC.

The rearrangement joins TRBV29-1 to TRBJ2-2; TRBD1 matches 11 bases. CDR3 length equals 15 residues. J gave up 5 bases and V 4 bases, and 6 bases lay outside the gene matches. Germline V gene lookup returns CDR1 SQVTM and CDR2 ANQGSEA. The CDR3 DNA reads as TGCAGCGTTGCCCCAGGGACAGGGGGTACCGGGGAGCTGTTTTTT. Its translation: CSVAPGTGGTGELFF.

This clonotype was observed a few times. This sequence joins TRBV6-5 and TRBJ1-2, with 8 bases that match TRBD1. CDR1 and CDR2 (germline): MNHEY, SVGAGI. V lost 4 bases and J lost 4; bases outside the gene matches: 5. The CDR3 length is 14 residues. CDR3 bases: TGTGCCAGCAGTTTGATACAGGGGGTCTATGGCTACACCTTC. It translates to CASSLIQGVYGYTF.

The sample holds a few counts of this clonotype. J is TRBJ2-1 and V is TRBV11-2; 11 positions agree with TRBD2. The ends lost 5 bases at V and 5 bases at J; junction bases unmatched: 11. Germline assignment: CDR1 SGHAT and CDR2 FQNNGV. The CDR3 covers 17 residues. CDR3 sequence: CASSKPTSGGNHNEQFF. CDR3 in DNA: TGTGCCAGCAGCAAACCAACTAGCGGGGGAAACCACAATGAGCAGTTCTTC. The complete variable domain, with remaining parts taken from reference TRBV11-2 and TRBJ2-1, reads EAGVAQSPRYKIIEKRQSVAFWCNPISGHATLYWYQQILGQGPKLLIQFQNNGVVDDSQLPKDRFSAERLKGVDSTLKIQPAKLEDSAVYLCASSKPTSGGNHNEQFFGPGTRLTVL.

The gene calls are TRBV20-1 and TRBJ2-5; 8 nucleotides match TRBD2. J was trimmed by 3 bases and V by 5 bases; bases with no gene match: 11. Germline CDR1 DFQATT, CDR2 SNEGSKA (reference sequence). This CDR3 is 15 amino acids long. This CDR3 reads CSAGPAGGAKETQYF. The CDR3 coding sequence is TGCAGTGCTGGGCCCGCCGGGGGGGCTAAAGAGACCCAGTACTTC.

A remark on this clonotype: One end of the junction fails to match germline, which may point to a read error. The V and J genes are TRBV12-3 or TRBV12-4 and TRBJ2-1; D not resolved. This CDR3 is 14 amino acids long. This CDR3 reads CTSSGTNPAREQFF. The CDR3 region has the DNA TGTACCAGCAGTGGTACCAACCCGGCCCGTGAGCAGTTCTTC.

CDR3 amino acids: CAISKGGQETQYF. The CDR3, as DNA: TGTGCCATCAGCAAAGGCGGCCAAGAGACCCAGTACTTC. The J gene is TRBJ2-5, the V gene TRBV10-3; D is unclear. V lost 6 bases to trimming and J lost 1 base, with 9 bases between them. This CDR3 is 13 amino acids long. Germline CDR1 reads ENHRY; CDR2 reads SYGVKD.

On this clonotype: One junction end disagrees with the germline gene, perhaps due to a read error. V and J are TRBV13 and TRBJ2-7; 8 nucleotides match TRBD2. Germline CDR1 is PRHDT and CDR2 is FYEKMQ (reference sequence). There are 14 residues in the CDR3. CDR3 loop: CASSSGGPSHEQYF. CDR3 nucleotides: TGTGCCAGCAGCTCGGGGGGGCCCTCCCACGAGCAGTACTTC.

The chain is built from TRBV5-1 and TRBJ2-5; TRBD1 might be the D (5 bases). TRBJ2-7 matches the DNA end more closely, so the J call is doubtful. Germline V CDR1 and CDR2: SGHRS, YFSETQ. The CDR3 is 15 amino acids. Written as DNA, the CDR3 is TGCGCCAGCAGCTTGTTTACAGCCGTGGGGCGCGAGCAGTACTTC. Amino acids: CASSLFTAVGREQYF.

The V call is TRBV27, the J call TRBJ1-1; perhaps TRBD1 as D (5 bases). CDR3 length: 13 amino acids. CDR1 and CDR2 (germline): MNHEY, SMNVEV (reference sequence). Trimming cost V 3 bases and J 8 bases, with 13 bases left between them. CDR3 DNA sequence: TGTGCCAGCAGTTTTTTATCGGGGGTAGAAGCTTTCTTT. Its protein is CASSFLSGVEAFF.

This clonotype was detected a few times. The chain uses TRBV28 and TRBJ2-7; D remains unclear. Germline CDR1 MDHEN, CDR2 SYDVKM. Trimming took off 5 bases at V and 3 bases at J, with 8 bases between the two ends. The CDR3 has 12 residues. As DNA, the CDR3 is TGTGCCAGCAGTAACGACGGCTACGAGCAGTACTTC. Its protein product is CASSNDGYEQYF.

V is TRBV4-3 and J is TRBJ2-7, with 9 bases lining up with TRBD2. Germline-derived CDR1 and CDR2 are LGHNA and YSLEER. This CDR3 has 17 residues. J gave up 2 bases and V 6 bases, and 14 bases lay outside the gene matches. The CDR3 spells CASSQGLSGGNPYEQYF. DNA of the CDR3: TGCGCCAGCAGTCAGGGTTTAAGCGGGGGGAATCCCTACGAGCAGTACTTC.

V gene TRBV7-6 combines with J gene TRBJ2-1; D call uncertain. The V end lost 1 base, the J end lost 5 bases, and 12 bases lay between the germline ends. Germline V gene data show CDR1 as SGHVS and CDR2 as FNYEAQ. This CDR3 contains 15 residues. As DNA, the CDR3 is TGTGCCAGCAGCTTAGGAGGTGGCCCCCACAATGAGCAGTTCTTC. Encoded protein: CASSLGGGPHNEQFF.

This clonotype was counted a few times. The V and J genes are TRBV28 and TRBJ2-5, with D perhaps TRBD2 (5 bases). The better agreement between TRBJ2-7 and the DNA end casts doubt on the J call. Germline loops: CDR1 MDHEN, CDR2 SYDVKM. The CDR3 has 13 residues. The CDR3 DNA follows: TGTGCCAGCAGTTTATCTGGACTCTACGAGCAGTACTTC. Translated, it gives CASSLSGLYEQYF.